This T cell receptor (beta chain) originates from a study of T cells in Graves' hyperthyroidism and ophthalmopathy. General study points: Blood also carried most thyroid clonotypes expanded above 0.001.

Deletions cut 5 bases from V and 0 bases from J, with 13 bases between. CDR3 length equals 15 residues. Regions amplified from RNA transcripts were the TCR beta CDR3 regions. During a first-round RT-PCR of the TCR CDR3, the HTBI primer set was used. TCRdb reprocessed the multiplex PCR reads via MiXCR and lists one record per CDR3 protein. The sample has 500,000 or so distinct CDR3 sequences; 15% to 20% are singletons. Details on this clonotype: Its antigen is currently unknown.

This clonotype was obtained from a woman aged 30 to 39 with Graves' ophthalmopathy. The sample was blood. V is TRBV12-3 or TRBV12-4 and J is TRBJ1-1, with D hard to call. CDR3 amino acids: CASSPSGSMNTEAFF. DNA for the CDR3: TGTGCCAGCAGTCCTTCGGGCAGCATGAACACTGAAGCTTTCTTT.